One sample yielded the 8 T cell receptor beta chains listed below, sequenced in a study of T cell repertoires and HLA-DP antigens. Method: immunoSEQ multiplex PCR; TCRdb's copy keeps in-frame clones and lacks some. The sample contains over 60,000 clones, roughly 77% of which appear only once. No antigen has been identified for these receptors. Specimen: CD4+ T cells from PBMCs. The receptors come from a man in his sixties in good health and CMV-seronegative.

This clone was recorded a few times. The CDR3 DNA reads TGTGCCAGCAGCCCCCCAGGGCTACGTGCTGAAGCTTTCTTT. It translates to CASSPPGLRAEAFF. The rearrangement links TRBV5-6 to TRBJ1-1; D is possibly TRBD1 (5 bases). V was clipped by 4 bases and J by 6 bases, with 16 bases between them. Looked up from germline, CDR1 is SGHDT and CDR2 is YYEEEE. The CDR3 is 14 amino acids.

J is TRBJ2-3 and V is TRBV6-4; the match to TRBD2 covers 10 bases. Germline-derived CDR1 and CDR2 are MRHNA and SNTAGT. V lost 6 bases, J lost 4 bases, and 7 bases stayed unmatched. The CDR3 length is 15 residues. Here the CDR3 DNA reads TGTGCCAGCAGCTCTAGCGGGAGCTCATCAGATACGCAGTATTTT. It specifies CASSSSGSSSDTQYF.

The rearrangement uses TRBV11-2 and TRBJ2-1; D gene ambiguous. Trimming removed 3 bases at V and 4 bases at J, with 19 bases between. Per germline, CDR1 SGHAT and CDR2 FQNNGV. This CDR3 contains 17 residues. This chain's CDR3 is CASSLNLPGSTYNEQFF. The CDR3, as DNA: TGTGCCAGCAGCTTGAATCTCCCGGGCTCAACTTACAATGAGCAGTTCTTC.

This chain links TRBV6-5 with TRBJ1-6, with D unclear. Per germline, CDR1 MNHEY and CDR2 SVGAGI. V lost 2 bases to trimming and J lost 2 bases, with 7 bases between them. This CDR3 has 15 amino acids. CDR3 in DNA: TGTGCCAGCAGTTACAGGGCGGCCTATAATTCACCCCTCCACTTT. Its translation: CASSYRAAYNSPLHF.

The chain links TRBV7-2 to TRBJ1-2; 7 positions match TRBD1. The V segment lost 2 bases and the J segment 6 bases; nucleotides outside the gene matches: 9. The CDR3 extends over 15 amino acids. The germline V gene encodes CDR1 SGHTA and CDR2 FQGNSA. CDR3 DNA sequence: TGTGCCAGCAGCTTAAGGGGGACAGACCCCAATGGCTACACCTTC. It specifies CASSLRGTDPNGYTF.

The V and J genes are TRBV2 and TRBJ2-2; 9 bases fit TRBD1. This CDR3 spans 18 amino acids. V lost 5 bases to trimming and J lost 2 bases; unmatched junction nucleotides: 12. The germline V gene encodes CDR1 SNHLY and CDR2 FYNNEI. This CDR3 reads CASSTQQGANLNTGELFF. The CDR3 DNA reads TGTGCCAGCAGTACCCAACAGGGGGCCAACTTAAACACCGGGGAGCTGTTTTTT.

The chain uses TRBV28 and TRBJ2-7; D not resolved. This CDR3 region has 13 residues. Per germline, CDR1 MDHEN and CDR2 SYDVKM. V lost 6 bases, J lost 2 bases, and 11 bases lay in between. The CDR3: CASSPPDTYEQYF. CDR3 in DNA: TGTGCCAGCAGCCCCCCCGATACCTACGAGCAGTACTTC.

This chain links TRBV28 with TRBJ1-5; 11 bases align to TRBD1. This CDR3 region has 17 residues. Germline loops: CDR1 MDHEN, CDR2 SYDVKM. Losses at the gene ends were 6 bases for V and 5 bases for J; bases not matched to a gene: 12. The CDR3 sequence is CASSSSRTGGGYQPQHF. CDR3 nucleotides: TGTGCCAGCAGCTCCTCGAGGACAGGGGGCGGTTATCAGCCCCAGCATTTT.